A selection of T cell receptor beta chains follows, all from one sample in a study of cytotoxic CD8 clonotypes in ibrutinib-treated CLL. Generated by immunoSEQ multiplex PCR, the TCRdb table keeps only in-frame clones and is missing some. This sample has approximately 350,000 clones, with about 61% found just once. The sequences come from PBMCs, collected after 36 months of ibrutinib treatment. The receptors originated from a human donor with chronic lymphocytic leukemia. Both conserved end residues are part of each CDR3. Fields, in order: clone size, V gene, J gene, D gene, CDR3 DNA, CDR3 protein. D genes are given only for firm matches. Not all rows give a size; the values are once, few, many and, for expanded clones, a class.

clone_size: few
v_call: TRBV7-6
j_call: TRBJ2-7
d_call: TRBD2
cdr3_nt: TGTGCCAGCAGGGCGGGAGGGCCCCACGAGCAGTACTTC
cdr3_aa: CASRAGGPHEQYF

clone_size: NA
v_call: TRBV11-3
j_call: TRBJ1-2
d_call: NA
cdr3_nt: TGTGCCAGAGGCTGCGGTTGGATGTACTATGGCTACACCTTC
cdr3_aa: CARGCGWMYYGYTF

clone_size: NA
v_call: TRBV7-2
j_call: TRBJ1-2
d_call: NA
cdr3_nt: TGTGCCAGCAGCCCGAACCCACCGGGAGATGGCTACACCTTC
cdr3_aa: CASSPNPPGDGYTF

clone_size: NA
v_call: TRBV9
j_call: TRBJ2-3
d_call: TRBD2
cdr3_nt: TGTGCCAGCAGCGTAAACCGCCGCGGGGGTAGCACAGATACGCAGTATTTT
cdr3_aa: CASSVNRRGGSTDTQYF

clone_size: few
v_call: TRBV19
j_call: TRBJ2-2
d_call: NA
cdr3_nt: TGTGCCAGCAAATACGGGGTGACCGGGGAGCTGTTTTTT
cdr3_aa: CASKYGVTGELFF

clone_size: NA
v_call: TRBV7-6
j_call: TRBJ2-7
d_call: TRBD2
cdr3_nt: TGTGCCAGCAGCCAGGGACTAGCGGAAACCGAGCAGTACTTC
cdr3_aa: CASSQGLAETEQYF

clone_size: NA
v_call: TRBV29-1
j_call: TRBJ1-1
d_call: NA
cdr3_nt: TGCAGCGTTGAAGATCCTTTAAAGGGGAACACTGAAGCTTTCTTT
cdr3_aa: CSVEDPLKGNTEAFF

clone_size: NA
v_call: TRBV10-3
j_call: TRBJ2-1
d_call: NA
cdr3_nt: TGTGCCATCAGTGACCGCGGACTCCCAGGTTACAATGAGCAGTTCTTC
cdr3_aa: CAISDRGLPGYNEQFF

clone_size: few
v_call: TRBV5-1
j_call: TRBJ2-1
d_call: TRBD1
cdr3_nt: TGCGCCAGCACCCTAACAGGGGGCGCGGGTATCGACAATGAGCAGTTCTTC
cdr3_aa: CASTLTGGAGIDNEQFF

clone_size: NA
v_call: TRBV5-1
j_call: TRBJ2-1
d_call: NA
cdr3_nt: TGCGCCAGCAGCTTGGAGGGGACTCGCTCTTACAATGAGCAGTTCTTC
cdr3_aa: CASSLEGTRSYNEQFF

clone_size: NA
v_call: TRBV6-5
j_call: TRBJ2-3
d_call: TRBD1
cdr3_nt: TGTGCCAGCAGGCTGGGACAGCCTGACGGTGTTCAGTATTTT
cdr3_aa: CASRLGQPDGVQYF

clone_size: once
v_call: TRBV18
j_call: TRBJ1-5
d_call: NA
cdr3_nt: TGTGCCAGCTCAGCGCGAGGGGTCAATCAGCCCCAGCATTTT
cdr3_aa: CASSARGVNQPQHF

clone_size: NA
v_call: TRBV4-1
j_call: TRBJ1-5
d_call: NA
cdr3_nt: TGCGCCAGCAGCCTCGAGGGCCAGGACAATCAGCCCCAGCATTTT
cdr3_aa: CASSLEGQDNQPQHF

clone_size: NA
v_call: TRBV7-8
j_call: TRBJ2-6
d_call: TRBD1
cdr3_nt: TGTGCCAGCAGCTCGACAGGGTCTAAGAGCTCTGGGGCCAACGTCCTGACTTTC
cdr3_aa: CASSSTGSKSSGANVLTF

clone_size: NA
v_call: TRBV7-2
j_call: TRBJ1-6
d_call: TRBD1
cdr3_nt: TGTGCCAGCAGCTTAGAACGGGACAGGGTTACGAATTCACCCCTCCACTTT
cdr3_aa: CASSLERDRVTNSPLHF

clone_size: NA
v_call: TRBV6-5
j_call: TRBJ2-6
d_call: TRBD1
cdr3_nt: TGTGCCAGCAGCCCCGGACAGGGTGGGGCCAACGTCCTGACTTTC
cdr3_aa: CASSPGQGGANVLTF

clone_size: NA
v_call: TRBV13
j_call: TRBJ1-2
d_call: NA
cdr3_nt: TGTGCCAGCAGCTTAAATCAGGGAGGGACGTATGGCTACACCTTC
cdr3_aa: CASSLNQGGTYGYTF

clone_size: NA
v_call: TRBV6-5
j_call: TRBJ1-2
d_call: NA
cdr3_nt: TGTGCCAGCAGTTACTCGGGGGTACCTGCGAACTATGGCTACACCTTC
cdr3_aa: CASSYSGVPANYGYTF

clone_size: NA
v_call: TRBV18
j_call: TRBJ1-2
d_call: NA
cdr3_nt: TGTGCCAGCTCACCACCTCCGGGGAAGCACTATGGCTACACCTTC
cdr3_aa: CASSPPPGKHYGYTF

clone_size: NA
v_call: TRBV5-1
j_call: TRBJ2-2
d_call: NA
cdr3_nt: TGCGCCAGCAGCTTGAAGGGGGTGGGCACCGGGGAGCTGTTTTTT
cdr3_aa: CASSLKGVGTGELFF

clone_size: NA
v_call: TRBV11-3
j_call: TRBJ2-7
d_call: TRBD2
cdr3_nt: TGTGCCAGCAGCTTATTTAGCGGGGAGCAGTACTTC
cdr3_aa: CASSLFSGEQYF

clone_size: NA
v_call: TRBV28
j_call: TRBJ1-5
d_call: NA
cdr3_nt: TGTGCCAGCAGTTACGGGCAGGGAATTCAGCCCCAGCATTTT
cdr3_aa: CASSYGQGIQPQHF

clone_size: NA
v_call: TRBV11-1
j_call: TRBJ1-1
d_call: NA
cdr3_nt: TGTGCCAGCAGCTTGTATTCGGGCGGCTTGAACACTGAAGCTTTCTTT
cdr3_aa: CASSLYSGGLNTEAFF

clone_size: NA
v_call: TRBV4-1
j_call: TRBJ2-7
d_call: TRBD1
cdr3_nt: TGCGCCAGCAGCCAAAGGATGGATTATCAGGGGGCCTACGAGCAGTACTTC
cdr3_aa: CASSQRMDYQGAYEQYF

clone_size: NA
v_call: TRBV11-2
j_call: TRBJ2-6
d_call: NA
cdr3_nt: TGTGCCAGCAGTGCAACCCGGTCCTCTGGGGCCAACGTCCTGACTTTC
cdr3_aa: CASSATRSSGANVLTF

clone_size: once
v_call: TRBV19
j_call: TRBJ2-1
d_call: TRBD2
cdr3_nt: TGTGCCAGTGCCCAGCGGGAGGGCCTTGGTGAGCAGTTCTTC
cdr3_aa: CASAQREGLGEQFF

clone_size: NA
v_call: TRBV28
j_call: TRBJ1-2
d_call: NA
cdr3_nt: TGTGCCAGCAGTCTCAATGGGGTTGGAGGCTACACCTTC
cdr3_aa: CASSLNGVGGYTF

clone_size: NA
v_call: TRBV5-1
j_call: TRBJ2-1
d_call: NA
cdr3_nt: TGCGCCAGCAGCCCGACTACCGTCCCTCAGGAGCAGTTCTTC
cdr3_aa: CASSPTTVPQEQFF

clone_size: NA
v_call: TRBV28
j_call: TRBJ2-3
d_call: NA
cdr3_nt: TGTGCCAGCAGTCTCGGACAGCCCAAACGTCCAGATACGCAGTATTTT
cdr3_aa: CASSLGQPKRPDTQYF

clone_size: NA
v_call: TRBV19
j_call: TRBJ1-1
d_call: TRBD1
cdr3_nt: TGTGCCATCCAGGGGGTAGGAACTGAAGCTTTCTTT
cdr3_aa: CAIQGVGTEAFF

clone_size: few
v_call: TRBV5-1
j_call: TRBJ2-5
d_call: TRBD1
cdr3_nt: TGCGCCAGCAGCGGGGGACAGGGGTTGGAGACCCAGTACTTC
cdr3_aa: CASSGGQGLETQYF

clone_size: NA
v_call: TRBV5-4
j_call: TRBJ1-1
d_call: NA
cdr3_nt: TGTGCCAGCAGCTCAAGGGCGAACACTGAAGCTTTCTTT
cdr3_aa: CASSSRANTEAFF

clone_size: few
v_call: TRBV5-1
j_call: TRBJ1-4
d_call: NA
cdr3_nt: TGCGCCAGCAGCCCCGGGCCTAATGAAAAACTGTTTTTT
cdr3_aa: CASSPGPNEKLFF

clone_size: NA
v_call: TRBV29-1
j_call: TRBJ2-7
d_call: NA
cdr3_nt: TGCAGCGCTCGGACACTCTCCTACGAGCAGTACTTC
cdr3_aa: CSARTLSYEQYF

clone_size: few
v_call: TRBV2
j_call: TRBJ1-2
d_call: NA
cdr3_nt: TGTGCCAGCAGTGCCGGACAGATGGTCGACTATGGCTACACCTTC
cdr3_aa: CASSAGQMVDYGYTF

clone_size: few
v_call: TRBV9
j_call: TRBJ2-1
d_call: TRBD2
cdr3_nt: TGTGCCAGCAGCGGGTGGACTAGCGGGAGGGCCCTCAATGAGCAGTTCTTC
cdr3_aa: CASSGWTSGRALNEQFF

clone_size: NA
v_call: TRBV15
j_call: TRBJ2-7
d_call: NA
cdr3_nt: TGTGCCACCAGCAGAGATCGCGGAGGTTGGTACTTC
cdr3_aa: CATSRDRGGWYF

clone_size: NA
v_call: TRBV4-1
j_call: TRBJ2-1
d_call: NA
cdr3_nt: TGCGCCAGCAGCCACCGTACAGGGACTACAGACAATGAGCAGTTCTTC
cdr3_aa: CASSHRTGTTDNEQFF

clone_size: NA
v_call: TRBV5-1
j_call: TRBJ1-1
d_call: NA
cdr3_nt: TGCGCCAGCAGCTTGGGGGGCACTGGCGCTGAAGCTTTCTTT
cdr3_aa: CASSLGGTGAEAFF

clone_size: few
v_call: TRBV7-9
j_call: TRBJ2-7
d_call: TRBD2
cdr3_nt: TGTGCCAGCAGCTACACTAGCGCCCTAACCTACGAGCAGTACTTC
cdr3_aa: CASSYTSALTYEQYF

clone_size: NA
v_call: TRBV7-3
j_call: TRBJ2-4
d_call: NA
cdr3_nt: TGTGCCAGCAGCGTGAATGCCCCTATTCCCATTCAGTACTTC
cdr3_aa: CASSVNAPIPIQYF

clone_size: NA
v_call: TRBV29-1
j_call: TRBJ2-3
d_call: TRBD1
cdr3_nt: TGCAGCGTAGTGATTCGACAGGGGGCGTCAGATACGCAGTATTTT
cdr3_aa: CSVVIRQGASDTQYF

clone_size: few
v_call: TRBV7-3
j_call: TRBJ2-7
d_call: NA
cdr3_nt: TGTGCCAGCAGCTACGGGTTACTCTACGAGCAGTACTTC
cdr3_aa: CASSYGLLYEQYF